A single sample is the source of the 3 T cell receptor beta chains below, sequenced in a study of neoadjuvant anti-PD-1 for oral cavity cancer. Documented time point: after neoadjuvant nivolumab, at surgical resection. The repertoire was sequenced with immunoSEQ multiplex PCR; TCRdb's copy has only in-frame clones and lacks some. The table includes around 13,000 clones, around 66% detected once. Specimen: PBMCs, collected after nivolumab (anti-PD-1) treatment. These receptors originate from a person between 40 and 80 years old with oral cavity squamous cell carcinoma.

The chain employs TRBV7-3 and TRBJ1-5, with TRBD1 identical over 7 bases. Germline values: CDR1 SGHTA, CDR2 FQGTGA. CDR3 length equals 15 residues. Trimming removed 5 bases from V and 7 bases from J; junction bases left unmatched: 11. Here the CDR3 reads CASSLETGVEQPQHF. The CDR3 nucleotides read TGTGCCAGCAGCCTCGAAACAGGGGTTGAACAGCCCCAGCATTTT.

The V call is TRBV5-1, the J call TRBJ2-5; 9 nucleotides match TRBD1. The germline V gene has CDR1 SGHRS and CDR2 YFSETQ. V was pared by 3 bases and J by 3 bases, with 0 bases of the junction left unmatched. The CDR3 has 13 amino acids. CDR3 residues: CASSWTGEETQYF. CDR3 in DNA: TGCGCCAGCAGCTGGACAGGGGAAGAGACCCAGTACTTC.

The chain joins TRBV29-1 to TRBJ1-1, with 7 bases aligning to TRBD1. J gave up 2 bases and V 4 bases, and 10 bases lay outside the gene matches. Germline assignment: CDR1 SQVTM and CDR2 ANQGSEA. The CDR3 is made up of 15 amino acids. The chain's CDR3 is CSVADRAKFNTEAFF. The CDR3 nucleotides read TGCAGCGTTGCCGACAGGGCTAAGTTTAACACTGAAGCTTTCTTT.